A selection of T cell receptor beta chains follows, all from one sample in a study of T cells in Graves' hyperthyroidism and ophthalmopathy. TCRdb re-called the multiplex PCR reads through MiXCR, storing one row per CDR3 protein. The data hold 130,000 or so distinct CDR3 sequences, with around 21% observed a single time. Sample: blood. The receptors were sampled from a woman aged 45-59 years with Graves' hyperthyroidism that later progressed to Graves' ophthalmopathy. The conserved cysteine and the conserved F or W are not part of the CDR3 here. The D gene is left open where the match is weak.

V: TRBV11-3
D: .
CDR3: ASSLGTVLAYEQY

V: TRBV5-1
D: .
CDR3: ASSRDAFYGQY

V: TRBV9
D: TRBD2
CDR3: ASSSTGTSFAETQY

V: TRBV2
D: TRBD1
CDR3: ASSERQGTTGELF

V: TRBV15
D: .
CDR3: ATSIPWWGQGTGELF

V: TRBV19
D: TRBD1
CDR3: ASSIYTGAWNQPQH

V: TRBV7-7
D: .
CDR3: ASGARRDMPGELF

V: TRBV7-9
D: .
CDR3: ASSSSGHGETQY

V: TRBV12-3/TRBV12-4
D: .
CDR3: ASKFTGSTDTQY

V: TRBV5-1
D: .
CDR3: ASSLGIEYYGYT

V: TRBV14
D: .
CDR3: ASSQDSGEQY

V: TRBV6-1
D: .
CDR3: ASSYKRGSPLH

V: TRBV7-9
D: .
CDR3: ASTNVLRTQY

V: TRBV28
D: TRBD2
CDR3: ASSLYGGSSYEQY

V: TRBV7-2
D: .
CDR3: ASSDSPESSYNSPLH

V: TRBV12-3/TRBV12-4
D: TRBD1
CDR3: ASSGQGFVSPLH

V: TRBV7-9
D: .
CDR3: ASSLFPGRTDTQY

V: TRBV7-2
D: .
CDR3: ASSLGMVSYEQY

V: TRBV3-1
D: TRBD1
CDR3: ASSQHRGTWTEAF

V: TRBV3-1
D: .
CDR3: ASSGGSPTNEKLF

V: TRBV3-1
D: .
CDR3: ASSQDILDTGNSPLH

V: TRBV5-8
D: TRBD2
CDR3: ASSLFPSGRPIYNEQF

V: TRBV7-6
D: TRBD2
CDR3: ASSTTSGGGTDTQY

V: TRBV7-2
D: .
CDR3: ASSLWGRGAAETQY

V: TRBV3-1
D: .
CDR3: ASRPDRLGYEQF